The source of this T cell receptor (beta chain) is a study of blood T cell repertoires in COVID-19. Overall study: Samples of COVID-19 (acute and convalescent) were obtained from the United States, Italy and Spain.

While infection was still active, Seattle patients were enrolled and then followed longitudinally. TCRdb keeps only in-frame clones here, not all; method: immunoSEQ multiplex PCR. Of 440,000 or so clones in the sample, around 91% were seen once. Trimming cost V 4 bases and J 3 bases, with 14 bases left between them. CDR3 size: 15 residues. Germline V gene sequence: CDR1 KGHDR, CDR2 SFDVKD. This rearrangement joins TRBV24-1 to TRBJ1-2; TRBD1 is a possible D gene (5 bases). The TCR was taken from a woman aged 40-49 years with COVID-19, enrolled during active disease. Sequences were obtained from peripheral blood. CDR3: CATSDPSEGHYGYTF. As DNA, the CDR3 is TGTGCCACCAGTGACCCCTCGGAGGGGCACTATGGCTACACCTTC.